What follows are 9 T cell receptor beta chains derived from one specimen sequenced in a study of blood T cell repertoires in COVID-19 (dated by TCRdb to about 2020). Library method: the immunoSEQ multiplex PCR assay. Here the immuneACCESS table is served through TCRdb, limited to in-frame sequences with V and J called. Missing clones are a known gap in these copies; in checked studies unresolved V genes cover under half, and the rest lacks a known reason. For this sample there are approximately 280,000 clones; roughly 91% appear just once. Jointly, the top ten make up approximately 2% of the sample. Material: PBMCs or T cells enriched from blood (not recorded which). The receptor set was obtained from a woman between 55 and 75 years old who had recovered from COVID-19.

This rearrangement joins TRBV9 to TRBJ2-7, with 8 bases lining up with TRBD2. The V gene end was trimmed by 1 base and the J gene end by 4 bases; junction bases not matched to a gene: 7. Germline V gene sequence: CDR1 SGDLS, CDR2 YYNGEE. The CDR3 extends over 15 amino acids. The CDR3 is CASSVMAGGLYEQYF. The CDR3 DNA is TGTGCCAGCAGCGTAATGGCGGGGGGCCTGTACGAGCAGTACTTC.

V gene TRBV5-1 combines with J gene TRBJ2-2, with TRBD2 matching 9 bases. V shed 0 bases and J 5 bases; nucleotides not matched to a gene: 11. The CDR3 loop spans 18 amino acids. Germline assignment: CDR1 SGHRS and CDR2 YFSETQ. The CDR3 DNA follows: TGCGCCAGCAGCTTGGGAGCCCTCGGGCTAGCGGGGACCGGGGAGCTGTTTTTT. Its protein product is CASSLGALGLAGTGELFF.

This clone was recorded once. The chain recombines TRBV30 with TRBJ1-5; D unclear. The germline CDR1 and CDR2 sequences are GTSNPN and SVGIG (reference sequence). The CDR3 runs 14 residues. Between the trimmed V and J ends, which lost 0 bases and 4 bases, there was a span of 10 bases. The CDR3 nucleotides are TGTGCCTGGAGTGTAGGGAGTCTTAATCAGCCCCAGCATTTT. Amino acids: CAWSVGSLNQPQHF.

CDR3 coding DNA: TGTGCCAGCAGGTCGGTCGGTGCGACATACGAGCAGTACTTC. This codes for CASRSVGATYEQYF. This sequence joins TRBV11-2 and TRBJ2-7; D gene uncertain. The CDR3 has 14 amino acids. CDR1 is SGHAT and CDR2 is FQNNGV in the germline V gene. Trimming cost V 6 bases and J 4 bases, with 16 bases left between them.

V usage is TRBV5-1 and J usage is TRBJ1-3; 7 bases map to TRBD1. Germline values: CDR1 SGHRS, CDR2 YFSETQ. This CDR3 has 15 amino acids. Trimming cost V 4 bases and J 0 bases; bases outside gene matches: 4. The CDR3 protein is CASSKGQISGNTIYF. The CDR3 bases are TGCGCCAGCAGCAAGGGACAGATCTCTGGAAACACCATATATTTT.

This clone showed up just once. The chain recombines TRBV7-9 with TRBJ1-5; 7 bases fit TRBD1. J gave up 5 bases and V 4 bases, and 8 bases lay outside the gene matches. Per germline, CDR1 SEHNR and CDR2 FQNEAQ (reference sequence). The length of the CDR3 is 15 residues. For the CDR3, the DNA is TGTGCCAGCAGCTCTTCCGACAGGGTAGATCAGCCCCAGCATTTT. Its translation is CASSSSDRVDQPQHF.

The V call is TRBV5-1, the J call TRBJ1-2; tentative D call: TRBD1 (5 bases). This CDR3 region has 13 residues. CDR1 and CDR2 (germline): SGHRS, YFSETQ. The V end was cut by 4 bases, the J end by 4 bases, with 11 bases between. The CDR3 nucleotides read TGCGCCAGCAGCAATCAGGGTACCTATGGCTACACCTTC. Protein: CASSNQGTYGYTF.

V and J are TRBV28 and TRBJ2-1, with D possibly being TRBD1 (5 bases). The germline V gene has CDR1 MDHEN and CDR2 SYDVKM. V was trimmed by 5 bases and J by 9 bases, leaving 11 bases between them. CDR3 length equals 12 residues. CDR3 DNA sequence: TGTGCCAGCAGTCTGCTAGGGGCTGAGCAGTTCTTC. It yields the protein CASSLLGAEQFF.

Only one count was recorded for this clone. The rearrangement uses TRBV9 and TRBJ1-4, with D unresolved. The CDR3 loop spans 12 amino acids. The V end was cut by 4 bases, the J end by 7 bases, with 8 bases between. Germline CDR1 is SGDLS and CDR2 is YYNGEE. This CDR3 is CASSPLGEKLFF. CDR3 DNA sequence: TGTGCCAGCAGCCCCCTCGGTGAAAAACTGTTTTTT.